Below, 15 T cell receptor beta chains from the same sample are listed, as sequenced in a study of cytomegalovirus exposure and HLA in healthy donors. The PCR made use of 60 Vbeta and 13 Jbeta primers. Only in-frame clones appear in the TCRdb table, and some are missing; sequencing was by immunoSEQ multiplex PCR. The sample shows about 170,000 clones, 75% to 85% of them seen only once. The sample comprised PBMCs. These receptors all stem from a female donor in good health and CMV-seronegative.

This clone has just a few counts. V usage is TRBV7-3 and J usage is TRBJ1-1; D remains ambiguous. The CDR3 extends over 14 amino acids. The V gene's germline CDR1 is SGHTA and CDR2 FQGTGA. The V end lost 1 base, the J end lost 0 bases, and 6 bases lay between the germline ends. The CDR3 bases are TGTGCCAGCAGCTTAAGGTCAGTGAACACTGAAGCTTTCTTT. The encoded protein is CASSLRSVNTEAFF.

The chain employs TRBV28 and TRBJ2-5; perhaps TRBD2 as D (7 bases). Per the germline V gene, CDR1 is MDHEN and CDR2 is SYDVKM. This CDR3 contains 14 residues. The germline V and J ends were trimmed by 6 bases and 5 bases, with 16 bases remaining between them. The CDR3 coding sequence is TGTGCCAGCAGGGGTACAGGGAGGGGTGAGACCCAGTACTTC. Amino acids: CASRGTGRGETQYF.

The V and J genes are TRBV29-1 and TRBJ1-3; no reliable D call. The V gene lost 6 bases and the J gene lost 2 bases, with 8 bases spanning the gap. CDR1 SQVTM and CDR2 ANQGSEA come from the germline V gene. The CDR3 is 12 amino acids. DNA for the CDR3: TGCAGCGTCCATCAAACTGGAAACACCATATATTTT. As protein: CSVHQTGNTIYF.

The chain employs TRBV5-4 and TRBJ1-5; tentative D call: TRBD1 (5 bases). Deletions cut 0 bases from V and 3 bases from J, with 13 bases between. Germline CDR1 is SGHNT and CDR2 is YYREEE (reference sequence). The CDR3 totals 16 residues. CDR3 loop: CASSLGGGVPNQPQHF. Written as DNA, the CDR3 is TGTGCCAGCAGCTTGGGGGGCGGGGTTCCCAATCAGCCCCAGCATTTT.

The chain employs TRBV11-3 and TRBJ2-2; 10 bases match TRBD2. J was trimmed by 2 bases and V by 1 base; bases with no gene match: 4. Germline V lookup: CDR1 SGHNT, CDR2 YENEEA. The CDR3 runs 17 residues. The CDR3 sequence is CASSLGLAGDNTGELFF. Here the CDR3 DNA reads TGTGCCAGCAGCTTAGGGCTAGCGGGAGATAACACCGGGGAGCTGTTTTTT.

The chain links TRBV5-1 to TRBJ2-1, with D possibly matching TRBD1 (5 bases). The CDR3 is 14 amino acids. V lost 0 bases to trimming and J lost 9 bases, with 13 bases between them. Germline assignment: CDR1 SGHRS and CDR2 YFSETQ. In DNA, the CDR3 is TGCGCCAGCAGCTTGGGGGCAGGACAAGTTGAGCAGTTCTTC. Protein product: CASSLGAGQVEQFF.

This clone was detected only a few times. The junction and the germline gene differ at one end; a read error may be behind it. The rearrangement links TRBV14 to TRBJ2-4; weak D call: TRBD2 (5 bases). This CDR3 has 16 amino acids. Germline CDR1 SGHDN, CDR2 FVKESK. This chain's CDR3 is CASSSTNQLAKNSQYF. For the CDR3, the DNA is TGTGCCAGCAGCTCTACAAACCAGCTAGCCAAAAACAGTCAGTACTTC.

This chain uses TRBV7-3 with TRBJ1-1, with 10 bases aligning to TRBD1. V lost 5 bases, J lost 4 bases, and 7 bases stayed unmatched. This CDR3 comprises 15 residues. Germline V lookup: CDR1 SGHTA, CDR2 FQGTGA. This CDR3 reads CASSATTGGVTEAFF. CDR3 sequence (DNA): TGTGCCAGCAGCGCCACGACAGGGGGCGTCACTGAAGCTTTCTTT.

The chain recombines TRBV10-2 with TRBJ2-3; D gene uncertain. Trimming removed 6 bases at V and 0 bases at J, with 13 bases between. CDR1 WSHSY and CDR2 SAAADI come from the germline V gene. The CDR3 extends over 15 amino acids. In DNA, the CDR3 is TGCGCCAGCAGCCTGGTACGAGGTAGCACAGATACGCAGTATTTT. Encoded protein: CASSLVRGSTDTQYF.

V usage is TRBV28 and J usage is TRBJ2-7, with D hard to call. The CDR3 extends over 12 amino acids. Trimming left V 2 bases short and J 7 bases short, with 9 bases between. The V gene's germline CDR1 is MDHEN and CDR2 SYDVKM. Written as DNA, the CDR3 is TGTGCCAGCAGTTTAAGCCTCGGTGAGCAGTACTTC. It encodes CASSLSLGEQYF. Together with reference TRBV28 and TRBJ2-7, the CDR3 gives the full variable domain: DVKVTQSSRYLVKRTGEKVFLECVQDMDHENMFWYRQDPGLGLRLIYFSYDVKMKEKGDIPEGYSVSREKKERFSLILESASTNQTSMYLCASSLSLGEQYFGPGTRLTVT.

The J gene is TRBJ2-3, the V gene TRBV7-8, with TRBD2 matching 7 bases. The CDR3 contains 12 residues. Germline CDR1 SGHVS, CDR2 FQNEAQ. The V segment lost 1 base and the J segment 9 bases; nucleotides outside the gene matches: 1. Written as DNA, the CDR3 is TGTGCCAGCAGCTTAGAAGCGGGGACGCAGTATTTT. This codes for CASSLEAGTQYF. The whole variable domain, remainder taken from reference TRBV7-8 and TRBJ2-3, is GAGVSQSPRYKVAKRGQDVALRCDPISGHVSLFWYQQALGQGPEFLTYFQNEAQLDKSGLPSDRFFAERPEGSVSTLKIQRTQQEDSAVYLCASSLEAGTQYFGPGTRLTVL.

V usage is TRBV4-1 and J usage is TRBJ2-6; the match to TRBD1 covers 7 bases. V shed 4 bases and J 0 bases; nucleotides not matched to a gene: 6. Germline assignment: CDR1 MGHRA and CDR2 YSYEKL. The CDR3 covers 17 residues. CDR3 in amino acids: CASSLWTGDSGANVLTF. In nucleotides, the CDR3 is TGCGCCAGCAGCCTTTGGACAGGCGACTCTGGGGCCAACGTCCTGACTTTC.

This clone was counted between two and nine times. The V call is TRBV7-2, the J call TRBJ2-4; possible D gene TRBD2, 6 bases. This CDR3 has 14 residues. Germline V gene sequence: CDR1 SGHTA, CDR2 FQGNSA. V was shortened by 5 bases and J by 12 bases, with 20 bases between the two germline ends. The CDR3 sequence is CASSRRVGRGSQYF. CDR3 nucleotide sequence: TGTGCCAGCAGCCGCCGGGTCGGGCGGGGCAGTCAGTACTTC. Together with reference TRBV7-2 and TRBJ2-4, the CDR3 gives the full variable domain: GAGVSQSPSNKVTEKGKDVELRCDPISGHTALYWYRQSLGQGLEFLIYFQGNSAPDKSGLPSDRFSAERTGGSVSTLTIQRTQQEDSAVYLCASSRRVGRGSQYFGAGTRLSVL.

The chain uses TRBV30 and TRBJ1-2, with TRBD1 matching 9 bases. CDR1 and CDR2 (germline): GTSNPN, SVGIG (reference sequence). The V and J ends lost 4 bases and 3 bases, in that order; junction bases with no gene match: 9. This CDR3 contains 15 residues. The CDR3 is CAWNLNRGPHYGYTF. CDR3 nucleotide sequence: TGTGCCTGGAACTTGAACAGGGGGCCGCACTATGGCTACACCTTC.

This clone has more than one count but fewer than ten. The V gene is TRBV19, the J gene TRBJ2-1; maybe TRBD2 (6 bases). Germline V gives CDR1 LNHDA, CDR2 SQIVND (reference sequence). Trimming removed 10 bases at V and 6 bases at J, with 10 bases between. CDR3 size: 11 residues. CDR3 loop: CATGLFNEQFF. The CDR3 DNA is TGTGCCACCGGACTATTCAATGAGCAGTTCTTC.